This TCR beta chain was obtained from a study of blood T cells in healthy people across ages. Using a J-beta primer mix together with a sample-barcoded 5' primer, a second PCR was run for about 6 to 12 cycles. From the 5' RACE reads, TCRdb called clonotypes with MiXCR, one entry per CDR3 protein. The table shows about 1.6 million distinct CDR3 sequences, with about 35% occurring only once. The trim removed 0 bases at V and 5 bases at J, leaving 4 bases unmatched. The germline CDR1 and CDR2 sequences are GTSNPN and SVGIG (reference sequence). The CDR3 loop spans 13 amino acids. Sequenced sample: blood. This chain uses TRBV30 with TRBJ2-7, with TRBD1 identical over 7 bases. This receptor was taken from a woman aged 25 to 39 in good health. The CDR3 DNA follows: TGTGCCTGGAGTGTGCAACAGGGGAACGAGCAGTACTTC. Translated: CAWSVQQGNEQYF.